This T cell receptor beta chain was identified in a study of blood T cell repertoires in COVID-19. V lost 6 bases, J lost 4 bases, and 18 bases lay in between. There are 14 residues in the CDR3. In germline, CDR1 is SQVTM, CDR2 ANQGSEA. Sequencing used immunoSEQ multiplex PCR; TCRdb keeps in-frame clones, though not all of them. The sample has fewer than 300,000 clones; around 85% are singletons. All enrollees were about 18 to 100 years old and from fewer than 30 US areas. The study assigned cohorts using participant-reported clinical history. Recovery among Cohort 3 donors was established by two negative PCRs, clearance, or symptom resolution.

The sequenced sample consisted of PBMCs or T cells enriched from blood (not recorded which). The chain couples TRBV29-1 to TRBJ1-1, with D tentatively TRBD1 (5 bases). The clonotype comes from a woman aged 50 to 60 who had recovered from COVID-19. The CDR3 region is CSVVQRGQGTEAFF. CDR3 sequence (DNA): TGCAGCGTCGTACAGCGTGGACAAGGCACTGAAGCTTTCTTT. Looking up the rest from reference TRBV29-1 and TRBJ1-1 gives the full variable domain: SAVISQKPSRDICQRGTSLTIQCQVDSQVTMMFWYRQQPGQSLTLIATANQGSEATYESGFVIDKFPISRPNLTFSTLTVSNMSPEDSSIYLCSVVQRGQGTEAFFGQGTRLTVV.